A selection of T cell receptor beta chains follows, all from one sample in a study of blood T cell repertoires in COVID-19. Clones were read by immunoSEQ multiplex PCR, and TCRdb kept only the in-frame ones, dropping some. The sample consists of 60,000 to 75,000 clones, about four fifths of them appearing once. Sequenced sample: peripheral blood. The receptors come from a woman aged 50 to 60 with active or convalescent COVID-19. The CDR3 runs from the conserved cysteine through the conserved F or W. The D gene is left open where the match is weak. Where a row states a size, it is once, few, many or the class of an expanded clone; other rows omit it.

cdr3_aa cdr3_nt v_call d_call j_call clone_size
CASSLEGASWQFF TGTGCCAGCAGTTTAGAGGGAGCGTCCTGGCAGTTCTTC TRBV28 - TRBJ2-1 -
CASSSGPYNSPLHF TGTGCCAGCAGTTCAGGGCCCTATAATTCACCCCTCCACTTT TRBV6-5 - TRBJ1-6 -
CASSLGGRWEQYF TGTGCCAGCAGTCTCGGCGGCCGATGGGAGCAGTACTTC TRBV27 - TRBJ2-7 -
CASSENSATNEKLFF TGTGCCAGCAGTGAAAACAGTGCAACTAATGAAAAACTGTTTTTT TRBV2 - TRBJ1-4 -
CASRPVAGGTDTQYF TGTGCCAGCAGGCCGGTAGCGGGGGGCACAGATACGCAGTATTTT TRBV6-5 TRBD2 TRBJ2-3 -
CASSRTTYEQYF TGTGCCAGCAGCCGAACAACCTACGAGCAGTACTTC TRBV7-8 - TRBJ2-7 -
CASSGRGPSGEKLFF TGTGCCAGTAGTGGCCGAGGTCCGTCGGGTGAAAAACTGTTTTTT TRBV19 - TRBJ1-4 -
CASSGAVGLAEAFF TGTGCCAGCAGCGGCGCAGTGGGGCTCGCTGAAGCTTTCTTT TRBV9 - TRBJ1-1 -
CASSQAGWTEAFF TGTGCCAGCAGCCAAGCCGGGTGGACTGAAGCTTTCTTT TRBV3-1/TRBV3-2 - TRBJ1-1 few
CASSQETGGNNSPLHF TGTGCCAGCAGCCAGGAGACAGGGGGAAATAATTCACCCCTCCACTTT TRBV3-1/TRBV3-2 TRBD1 TRBJ1-6 -
CASADQGASTEAFF TGCGCCAGCGCCGACCAGGGGGCTAGCACTGAAGCTTTCTTT TRBV5-1 TRBD1 TRBJ1-1 -
CASSELGLIRNTIYF TGTGCCAGCAGTGAGTTGGGCCTAATACGAAACACCATATATTTT TRBV6-1 - TRBJ1-3 -
CASSPWTGGTGELFF TGTGCCAGTAGTCCATGGACAGGAGGGACCGGGGAGCTGTTTTTT TRBV19 - TRBJ2-2 -
CASSLGGRDYEQYF TGTGCCAGCAGCCTCGGTGGCAGGGACTACGAGCAGTACTTC TRBV28 - TRBJ2-7 -
CATSDLQTATDTQYF TGTGCCACCAGTGATTTGCAGACAGCCACAGATACGCAGTATTTT TRBV24-1 - TRBJ2-3 -
CASGPDRANTGELFF TGTGCTAGTGGCCCGGACAGGGCCAACACCGGGGAGCTGTTTTTT TRBV12-5 TRBD1 TRBJ2-2 medium-sized
CASSLGQGISETQYF TGTGCCAGCAGCTTAGGACAGGGAATTTCTGAGACCCAGTACTTC TRBV7-2 TRBD1 TRBJ2-5 -
CASSLQGSDYTF TGTGCCAGCAGCTTACAGGGGTCTGACTACACCTTC TRBV13 - TRBJ1-2 once
CASSLKAETQYF TGTGCCAGCAGCTTAAAAGCGGAGACCCAGTACTTC TRBV7-2 - TRBJ2-5 -
CASSRDRGRNGELFF TGTGCCAGCAGCAGGGACAGGGGGCGCAACGGGGAGCTGTTTTTT TRBV2 TRBD1 TRBJ2-2 -
CATSDRTGPSTDTQYF TGTGCCACCAGTGATAGGACAGGGCCTAGCACAGATACGCAGTATTTT TRBV24-1 TRBD1 TRBJ2-3 -
CATSDSSNQPQHF TGTGCCACCAGTGACAGTAGCAATCAGCCCCAGCATTTT TRBV24-1 - TRBJ1-5 few
CASSQGPEAGGSDTQYF TGCGCCAGCAGCCAGGGGCCAGAAGCGGGAGGCTCAGATACGCAGTATTTT TRBV4-3 TRBD2 TRBJ2-3 -
CASSSQGQPQHF TGTGCCAGCAGCTCCCAGGGTCAGCCCCAGCATTTT TRBV7-9 - TRBJ1-5 -
CASSRERQGAVGSNQPQHF TGTGCCAGCAGCCGAGAAAGACAGGGGGCGGTGGGTAGCAATCAGCCCCAGCATTTT TRBV7-8 TRBD1 TRBJ1-5 -
CASSVGLGQAYNSPLHF TGTGCCAGCAGCGTAGGCCTCGGACAAGCCTATAATTCACCCCTCCACTTT TRBV9 - TRBJ1-6 -
CASSQEEGLAPQETQYF TGCGCCAGCAGCCAAGAGGAGGGGCTAGCGCCACAAGAGACCCAGTACTTC TRBV4-3 - TRBJ2-5 -
CAWSPPGLAPSTDTQYF TGTGCCTGGAGTCCTCCGGGACTAGCGCCGTCCACAGATACGCAGTATTTT TRBV30 TRBD2 TRBJ2-3 -
CASSLIAGVETQYF TGTGCCAGCAGCTTAATAGCGGGGGTGGAGACCCAGTACTTC TRBV7-6 TRBD2 TRBJ2-5 few
CASSTRGLGYTF TGTGCCAGCAGCACCAGGGGTCTGGGCTACACCTTC TRBV6-2/TRBV6-3 - TRBJ1-2 -
CASSEGTGRHQPQHF TGTGCCAGCAGTGAAGGGACAGGAAGACATCAGCCCCAGCATTTT TRBV2 TRBD1 TRBJ1-5 medium-sized
CASSLAGATGELFF TGCGCCAGCAGCTTAGCGGGAGCGACCGGGGAGCTGTTTTTT TRBV5-1 TRBD2 TRBJ2-2 -
CASSAGGIYEQYF TGTGCCAGTAGTGCGGGAGGGATCTACGAGCAGTACTTC TRBV19 TRBD2 TRBJ2-7 once
CASSQEGVYGNEQFF TGCGCCAGCAGCCAAGAAGGAGTATACGGGAATGAGCAGTTCTTC TRBV4-1 - TRBJ2-1 few
CASSTTGTGVDGYTF TGTGCCAGCAGCACCACCGGGACAGGGGTGGATGGCTACACCTTC TRBV9 TRBD1 TRBJ1-2 -
CAWSELQGAGGYTF TGTGCCTGGAGCGAGCTACAGGGGGCGGGTGGCTACACCTTC TRBV30 TRBD1 TRBJ1-2 -
CASSPSGRTSYNEQFF TGTGCCAGCAGCCCTAGCGGGAGGACATCCTACAATGAGCAGTTCTTC TRBV5-8 TRBD2 TRBJ2-1 -
CSSHRGPRATEAFF TGCAGCTCCCATAGGGGGCCCCGGGCCACTGAAGCTTTCTTT TRBV29-1 TRBD1 TRBJ1-1 -
CAIPPPSGTDTQYF TGTGCCATCCCTCCCCCTTCGGGCACAGATACGCAGTATTTT TRBV10-3 - TRBJ2-3 -
CASSRQGAGELFF TGTGCCAGCAGCCGACAGGGGGCCGGGGAGCTGTTTTTT TRBV6-5 TRBD1 TRBJ2-2 -
CASTPWAGGTDTQYF TGTGCCAGTACCCCTTGGGCAGGGGGCACAGATACGCAGTATTTT TRBV19 - TRBJ2-3 -
CASSRSRTLRAEQYF TGTGCCAGCAGTCGATCTAGAACCCTGAGAGCGGAGCAGTACTTC TRBV2 - TRBJ2-7 -
CASNLPGWAGELFF TGTGCCAGTAACCTCCCAGGGTGGGCCGGGGAGCTGTTTTTT TRBV19 - TRBJ2-2 -
CSASPAGGQETQYF TGCAGTGCTAGTCCGGCGGGAGGGCAAGAGACCCAGTACTTC TRBV20-1 TRBD2 TRBJ2-5 -
CASSVSLAGNIQYF TGTGCCAGCAGCGTCAGTCTAGCGGGGAACATTCAGTACTTC TRBV9 TRBD2 TRBJ2-4 few
CASSRGGGYEQYF TGTGCCAGCAGCCGCGGGGGGGGCTACGAGCAGTACTTC TRBV3-1/TRBV3-2 TRBD2 TRBJ2-7 -
CASRLDRPYTEAFF TGCGCCAGCAGACTCGACAGACCCTACACTGAAGCTTTCTTT TRBV5-1 - TRBJ1-1 -
CASRQIAGGPDTQYF TGTGCCAGCAGGCAAATAGCGGGAGGACCAGATACGCAGTATTTT TRBV5-4 TRBD2 TRBJ2-3 -
CARSLEVYRGENYGYTF TGTGCCAGAAGCTTGGAGGTCTACAGGGGAGAGAACTATGGCTACACCTTC TRBV5-3 TRBD1 TRBJ1-2 few
CASSVAGSTDTQYF TGTGCCAGCAGCGTAGCAGGGAGCACAGATACGCAGTATTTT TRBV9 - TRBJ2-3 -